Described below is a single T cell receptor beta chain sequence and its context. What it recognizes is unknown. TCRdb re-called the RACE reads with MiXCR, one entry per CDR3 protein. The table includes about 55,000 distinct CDR3 sequences, 9.5% to 10% detected once. Specified time point: pre-sensitization, week 0. The treatment denotes: therapeutic diphenylcyclopropenone sensitization with weekly scalp DPC. Unfractionated whole blood was the source of the extracted total RNA. The entry originates in a study of human T cells and chemical hapten exposure. Findings and limits, study-wide: Following DPC sensitization, TCRs present above 1 in 1000 frequency showed no change.

Trimming shortened V by 2 bases and J by 4 bases, and 9 bases separated the two germline ends. The CDR3 runs to 13 residues. Per germline, CDR1 GTSNPN and CDR2 SVGIG (reference sequence). The starting material was whole blood, obtained in connection with sensitization to the hapten diphenylcyclopropenone (DPC). This clonotype was sampled from a woman in her twenties or thirties with alopecia areata. Some clones in this sample may be carry-over from other donors' samples. The chain links TRBV30 to TRBJ1-3; a weak D match, TRBD1 (6 bases). CDR3 amino acids: CAWSTGPGNTIYF. The CDR3, as DNA: TGTGCCTGGAGTACAGGGCCCGGAAACACCATATATTTT.